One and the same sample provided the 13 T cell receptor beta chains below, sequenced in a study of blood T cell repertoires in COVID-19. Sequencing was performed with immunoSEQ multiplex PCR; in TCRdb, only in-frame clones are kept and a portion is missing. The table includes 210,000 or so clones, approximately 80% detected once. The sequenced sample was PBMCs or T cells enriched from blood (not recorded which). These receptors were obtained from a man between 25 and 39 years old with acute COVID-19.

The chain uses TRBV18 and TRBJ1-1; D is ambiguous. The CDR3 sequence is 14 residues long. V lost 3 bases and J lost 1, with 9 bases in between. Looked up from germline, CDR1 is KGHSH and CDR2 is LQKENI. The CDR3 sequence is CASSPPWANTEAFF. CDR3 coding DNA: TGTGCCAGCTCACCGCCTTGGGCGAACACTGAAGCTTTCTTT.

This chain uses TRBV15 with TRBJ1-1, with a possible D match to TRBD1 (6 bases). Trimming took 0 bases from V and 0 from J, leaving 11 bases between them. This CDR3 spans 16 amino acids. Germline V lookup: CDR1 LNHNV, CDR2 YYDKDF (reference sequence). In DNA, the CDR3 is TGTGCCACCAGCAGAGACAGGGGTGCTTTGAACACTGAAGCTTTCTTT. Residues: CATSRDRGALNTEAFF.

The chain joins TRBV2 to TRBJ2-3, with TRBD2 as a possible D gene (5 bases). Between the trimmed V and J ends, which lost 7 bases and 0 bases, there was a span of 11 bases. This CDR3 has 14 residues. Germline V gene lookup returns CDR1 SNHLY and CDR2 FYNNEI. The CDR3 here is CASKERTSTDTQYF. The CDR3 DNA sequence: TGTGCCAGCAAGGAGAGGACTAGCACAGATACGCAGTATTTT.

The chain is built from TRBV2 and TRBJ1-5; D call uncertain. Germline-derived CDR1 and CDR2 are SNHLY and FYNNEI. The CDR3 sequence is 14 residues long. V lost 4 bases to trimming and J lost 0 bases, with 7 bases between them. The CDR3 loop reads CASSGSFSNQPQHF. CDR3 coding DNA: TGTGCCAGCAGTGGCAGTTTTAGCAATCAGCCCCAGCATTTT.

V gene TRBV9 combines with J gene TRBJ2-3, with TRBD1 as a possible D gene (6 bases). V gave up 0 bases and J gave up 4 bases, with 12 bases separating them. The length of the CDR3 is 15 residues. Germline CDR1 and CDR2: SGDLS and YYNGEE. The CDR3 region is CASSVAARGPDTQYF. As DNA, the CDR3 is TGTGCCAGCAGCGTAGCCGCCAGGGGTCCAGATACGCAGTATTTT.

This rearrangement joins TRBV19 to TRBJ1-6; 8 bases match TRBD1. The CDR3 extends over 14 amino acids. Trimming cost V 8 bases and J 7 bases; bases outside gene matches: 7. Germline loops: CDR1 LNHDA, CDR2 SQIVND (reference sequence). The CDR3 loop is CASSFGQGNSPLHF. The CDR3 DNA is TGTGCCAGTTCCTTTGGACAGGGAAATTCACCCCTCCACTTT.

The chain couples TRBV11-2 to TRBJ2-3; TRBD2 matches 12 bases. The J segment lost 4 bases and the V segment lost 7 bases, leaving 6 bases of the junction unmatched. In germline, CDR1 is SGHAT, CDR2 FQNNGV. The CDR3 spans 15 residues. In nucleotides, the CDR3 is TGTGCCAGCACCCGACTAGCGGGGGTCCCAGATACGCAGTATTTT. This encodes CASTRLAGVPDTQYF.

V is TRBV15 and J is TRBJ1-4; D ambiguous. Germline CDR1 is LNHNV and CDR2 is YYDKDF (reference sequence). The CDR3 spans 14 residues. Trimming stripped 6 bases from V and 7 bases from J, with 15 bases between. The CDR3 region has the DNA TGTGCCACCAGAGCGGGCGATCCGGGTGAAAAACTGTTTTTT. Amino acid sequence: CATRAGDPGEKLFF.

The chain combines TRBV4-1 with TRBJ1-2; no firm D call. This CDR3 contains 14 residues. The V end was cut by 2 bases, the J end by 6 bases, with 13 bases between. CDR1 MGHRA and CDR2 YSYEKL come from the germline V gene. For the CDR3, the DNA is TGCGCCAGCAGCCAAACAAGGAGCCCTAATGGCTACACCTTC. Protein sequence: CASSQTRSPNGYTF.

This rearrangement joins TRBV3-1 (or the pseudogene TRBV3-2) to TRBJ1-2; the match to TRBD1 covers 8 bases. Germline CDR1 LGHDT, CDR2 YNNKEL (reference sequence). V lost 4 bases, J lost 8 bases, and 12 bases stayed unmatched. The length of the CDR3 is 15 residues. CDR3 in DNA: TGTGCCAGCAGCCGAGACAGGGGTAACCCGGGCGGCTACACCTTC. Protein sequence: CASSRDRGNPGGYTF.

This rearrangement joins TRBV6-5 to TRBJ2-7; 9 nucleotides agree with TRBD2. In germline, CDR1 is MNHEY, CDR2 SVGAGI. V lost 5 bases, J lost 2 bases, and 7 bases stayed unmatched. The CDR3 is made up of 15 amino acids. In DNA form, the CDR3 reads TGTGCCAGCAGTCCAATAGCGGGGGCCACCTACGAGCAGTACTTC. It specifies CASSPIAGATYEQYF.

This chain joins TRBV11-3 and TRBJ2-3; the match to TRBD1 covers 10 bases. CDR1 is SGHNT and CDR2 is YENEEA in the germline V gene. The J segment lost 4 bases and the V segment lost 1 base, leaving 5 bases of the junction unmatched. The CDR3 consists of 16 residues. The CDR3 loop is CASSLGGTGEPDTQYF. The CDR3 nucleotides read TGTGCCAGCAGCTTAGGTGGGACAGGGGAACCAGATACGCAGTATTTT.

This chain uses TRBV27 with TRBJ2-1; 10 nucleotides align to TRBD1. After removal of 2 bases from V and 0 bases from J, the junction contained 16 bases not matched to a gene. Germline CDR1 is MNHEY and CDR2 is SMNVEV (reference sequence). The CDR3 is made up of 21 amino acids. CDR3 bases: TGTGCCAGCAGTTTAACCAGCATCGGGACAGGGGTCCCTAGCTCCTACAATGAGCAGTTCTTC. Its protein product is CASSLTSIGTGVPSSYNEQFF.